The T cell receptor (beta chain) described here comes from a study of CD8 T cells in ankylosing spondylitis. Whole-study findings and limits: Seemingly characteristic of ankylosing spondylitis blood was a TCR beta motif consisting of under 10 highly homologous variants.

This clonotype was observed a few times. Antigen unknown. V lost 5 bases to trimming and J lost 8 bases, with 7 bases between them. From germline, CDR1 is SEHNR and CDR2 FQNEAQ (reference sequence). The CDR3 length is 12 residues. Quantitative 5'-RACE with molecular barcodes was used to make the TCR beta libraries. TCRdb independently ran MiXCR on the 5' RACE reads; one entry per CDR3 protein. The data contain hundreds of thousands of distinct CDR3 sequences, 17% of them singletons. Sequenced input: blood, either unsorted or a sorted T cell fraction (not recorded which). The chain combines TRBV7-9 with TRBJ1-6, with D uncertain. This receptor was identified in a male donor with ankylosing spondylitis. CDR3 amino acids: CASSPVDSPLHF. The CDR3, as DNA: TGTGCCAGCAGCCCCGTCGATTCACCCCTCCACTTT.